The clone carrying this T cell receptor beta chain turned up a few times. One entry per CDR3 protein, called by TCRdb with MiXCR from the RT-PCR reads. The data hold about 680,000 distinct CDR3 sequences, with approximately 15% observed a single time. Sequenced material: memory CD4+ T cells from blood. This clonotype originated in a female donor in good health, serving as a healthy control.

The CDR3 DNA sequence: TGTGCCAGCAGTTCGGAGGGGACTAGCGGGAGCACGGGCGAGACCCAGTACTTC. Encoded protein: CASSSEGTSGSTGETQYF. The V and J genes are TRBV5-5 and TRBJ2-5; TRBD2 matches at 14 bases. CDR3 size: 18 residues. CDR1 is SGHKS and CDR2 is YYEKEE in the germline V gene (reference sequence). V shed 5 bases, J shed 5 bases, and the junction held 14 bases outside the gene matches.